The 32 T cell receptor beta chains below come from one sample, sequenced in a study of cytomegalovirus exposure and HLA in healthy donors (dated by TCRdb to about 2017). Library construction relied on the immunoSEQ multiplex PCR assay. The clones in this table, taken by TCRdb from immuneACCESS, are in-frame only. Not every clone is retained; where verified, under half of the shortfall comes from an unresolved V gene, and the cause of the rest is unknown. The sample yields over 150,000 clones; roughly 96% were counted once. The ten largest clones capture about 0.89% of the sample. Sequencing was carried out using PBMCs. These receptors were obtained from a woman between 18 and 29 years old in good health and CMV-seronegative.

The V call is TRBV5-1, the J call TRBJ2-3; D possibly corresponds to TRBD1 (5 bases). The CDR3 is 12 residues long. In germline, CDR1 is SGHRS, CDR2 YFSETQ. The V end was cut by 3 bases, the J end by 5 bases, with 7 bases between. Here the CDR3 DNA reads TGCGCCAGCAGCTATCAGGGAGATACGCAGTATTTT. Its translation: CASSYQGDTQYF.

V gene TRBV5-5 combines with J gene TRBJ1-1; D is unclear. Trimming took 2 bases from V and 3 from J, leaving 8 bases between them. This CDR3 region has 13 residues. Germline V gene sequence: CDR1 SGHKS, CDR2 YYEKEE (reference sequence). The CDR3 region has the DNA TGTGCCAGCAGCTTAAATCCAGACACTGAAGCTTTCTTT. Translation gives CASSLNPDTEAFF.

On this clone itself: Other nucleotide sequences in the sample specify the same CDR3. The chain couples TRBV6-5 to TRBJ1-1, with D possibly matching TRBD1 (5 bases). The germline gives CDR1 MNHEY, CDR2 SVGAGI. This CDR3 region has 14 residues. V lost 2 bases, J lost 4 bases, and 11 bases lay in between. The CDR3 DNA reads TGTGCCAGCAGTTACGGGCAGGGCCGCACTGAAGCTTTCTTT. Translating it yields CASSYGQGRTEAFF.

This clone was seen just once. The V call is TRBV6-5, the J call TRBJ1-1; D is uncertain. This CDR3 spans 13 amino acids. Looked up from germline, CDR1 is MNHEY and CDR2 is SVGAGI. V was pared by 0 bases and J by 5 bases, with 7 bases between. Written as DNA, the CDR3 is TGTGCCAGCAGTTACTCGGGGAGGACTGAAGCTTTCTTT. This encodes CASSYSGRTEAFF.

CDR3 region: CATSYDQGPGELFF. In DNA form, the CDR3 reads TGTGCCACCAGCTATGATCAGGGGCCCGGGGAGCTGTTTTTT. The V gene is TRBV15, the J gene TRBJ2-2; tentative D call: TRBD1 (6 bases). CDR1 is LNHNV, CDR2 YYDKDF, per germline (reference sequence). V was shortened by 5 bases and J by 6 bases, with 13 bases between the two germline ends. The CDR3 spans 14 residues.

This chain joins TRBV5-4 and TRBJ2-3, with D maybe TRBD1 (6 bases). The V and J ends lost 4 bases and 4 bases respectively, with 16 bases between them. CDR3 length: 15 residues. Germline CDR1 SGHNT, CDR2 YYREEE (reference sequence). CDR3 nucleotides: TGTGCCAGCAGCAATCAAACAGGGAGTGCAGATACGCAGTATTTT. This encodes CASSNQTGSADTQYF.

The V and J genes are TRBV2 and TRBJ1-3; D gene ambiguous. The CDR3 covers 13 residues. V was clipped by 2 bases and J by 4 bases, with 6 bases between them. The germline V gene has CDR1 SNHLY and CDR2 FYNNEI. The DNA for the CDR3 is TGTGCCAGCAGTGAATTTCAGGGAAACACCATATATTTT. Protein sequence: CASSEFQGNTIYF.

This chain joins TRBV5-1 and TRBJ2-7; TRBD1 might be the D (6 bases). Trimming took 0 bases from V and 3 from J, leaving 7 bases between them. This CDR3 spans 13 amino acids. Germline V lookup: CDR1 SGHRS, CDR2 YFSETQ. The CDR3 DNA is TGCGCCAGCAGCTTGGGGACAGACTACGAGCAGTACTTC. It is translated as CASSLGTDYEQYF.

The V and J genes are TRBV7-6 and TRBJ2-3; D not resolved. Trimming stripped 3 bases from V and 2 bases from J, with 6 bases between. The germline V gene encodes CDR1 SGHVS and CDR2 FNYEAQ. CDR3 size: 13 residues. CDR3 residues: CASSLSPTDTQYF. The CDR3 DNA is TGTGCCAGCAGCTTGTCTCCCACAGATACGCAGTATTTT.

Details on this clone: The identical CDR3 is also encoded by other nucleotide sequences in the sample. The chain combines TRBV5-1 with TRBJ1-1; D perhaps matches TRBD1 (5 bases). The CDR3 contains 14 residues. Germline CDR1 reads SGHRS; CDR2 reads YFSETQ. V was clipped by 0 bases and J by 4 bases, with 10 bases between them. The CDR3 is CASSLDGGGTEAFF. Written as DNA, the CDR3 is TGCGCCAGCAGCTTGGATGGGGGAGGCACTGAAGCTTTCTTT.

V gene TRBV7-3 combines with J gene TRBJ2-1, with 10 bases identical to TRBD1. The CDR3 extends over 19 amino acids. J was trimmed by 2 bases and V by 3 bases; bases with no gene match: 13. CDR1 SGHTA and CDR2 FQGTGA come from the germline V gene. This chain's CDR3 is CASSFSVSNGTGAYNEQFF. In DNA, the CDR3 is TGTGCCAGCAGCTTTTCGGTGTCAAACGGGACAGGGGCCTACAATGAGCAGTTCTTC.

The chain employs TRBV7-2 and TRBJ2-3, with TRBD2 matching 7 bases. The CDR3 extends over 16 amino acids. V gave up 1 base and J gave up 6 bases; unmatched junction bases: 10. Germline assignment: CDR1 SGHTA and CDR2 FQGNSA. CDR3 in amino acids: CASSLDLAAPHDTQYF. CDR3 nucleotides: TGTGCCAGCAGCTTAGACCTAGCGGCCCCACACGATACGCAGTATTTT.

This rearrangement joins TRBV5-4 to TRBJ1-2, with 12 positions matching TRBD1. The trim removed 3 bases at V and 4 bases at J, leaving 4 bases unmatched. The CDR3 is 15 amino acids. CDR1 SGHNT and CDR2 YYREEE come from the germline V gene (reference sequence). Here the CDR3 DNA reads TGTGCCAGCAGCTCCCCGGGACAGGGGGCCTATGGCTACACCTTC. Translated: CASSSPGQGAYGYTF.

The chain joins TRBV7-2 to TRBJ2-3; 8 bases align to TRBD2. The CDR3 is 16 amino acids. Trimming at V came to 0 bases and at J to 2 bases, leaving 4 bases not matched to a gene. Germline V gene sequence: CDR1 SGHTA, CDR2 FQGNSA. CDR3 coding DNA: TGTGCCAGCAGCTTAGCGGGACTAGGGTACACAGATACGCAGTATTTT. Amino acids: CASSLAGLGYTDTQYF.

This clone is a singleton in its sample. The chain combines TRBV11-2 with TRBJ1-5; TRBD1 matches at 10 bases. The CDR3 consists of 17 residues. Germline V CDR1 and CDR2: SGHAT, FQNNGV. Germline trimming cut 3 bases from V and 1 base from J; bases unmatched to any gene: 6. The CDR3 is CASSLTGGARSNQPQHF. CDR3 DNA sequence: TGTGCCAGCAGCTTGACAGGGGGCGCGAGGAGCAATCAGCCCCAGCATTTT.

The chain joins TRBV30 to TRBJ2-3; 8 bases line up with TRBD2. The V segment lost 0 bases and the J segment 2 bases; nucleotides outside the gene matches: 10. The CDR3 is 17 amino acids. Germline CDR1 and CDR2: GTSNPN and SVGIG (reference sequence). CDR3 nucleotide sequence: TGTGCCTGGAGTGTAAGTCTCGGCGGGGGGTCCACAGATACGCAGTATTTT. It encodes CAWSVSLGGGSTDTQYF.

The chain employs TRBV5-4 and TRBJ2-2; 10 bases agree with TRBD1. This CDR3 contains 15 residues. Germline-derived CDR1 and CDR2 are SGHNT and YYREEE (reference sequence). The V gene end was trimmed by 0 bases and the J gene end by 7 bases; junction bases not matched to a gene: 3. CDR3 sequence: CASSLAGQGHGELFF. The CDR3 region has the DNA TGTGCCAGCAGCTTGGCGGGACAGGGGCACGGGGAGCTGTTTTTT.

The chain combines TRBV7-9 with TRBJ1-2; 8 bases are a match to TRBD1. The V gene's germline CDR1 is SEHNR and CDR2 FQNEAQ (reference sequence). The CDR3 is 15 amino acids. Losses at the gene ends were 0 bases for V and 4 bases for J; bases not matched to a gene: 4. DNA for the CDR3: TGTGCCAGCAGCTTAGCTGGGACAGGAATCTATGGCTACACCTTC. Its translation is CASSLAGTGIYGYTF.

This chain links TRBV7-9 with TRBJ1-4, with TRBD1 matching 9 bases. This CDR3 comprises 14 residues. The germline CDR1 and CDR2 sequences are SEHNR and FQNEAQ (reference sequence). V lost 5 bases to trimming and J lost 8 bases; unmatched junction nucleotides: 6. The CDR3 nucleotides read TGTGCCAGCAGCCGGGACAGGGCGGAAGAAAAACTGTTTTTT. Residues: CASSRDRAEEKLFF.

This chain links TRBV4-3 with TRBJ2-4, with TRBD2 identical over 8 bases. V trimming: 0 bases; J trimming: 8 bases; junction bases outside the gene matches: 6. Germline V CDR1 and CDR2: LGHNA, YSLEER. This CDR3 has 15 residues. In DNA form, the CDR3 reads TGCGCCAGCAGCCAAGAAGCACATAGCGGGGACATTCAGTACTTC. Its protein is CASSQEAHSGDIQYF.

The rearrangement uses TRBV11-2 and TRBJ1-6, with 8 nucleotides matching TRBD1. CDR1 and CDR2 (germline): SGHAT, FQNNGV. This CDR3 contains 15 residues. The V gene end was trimmed by 5 bases and the J gene end by 6 bases; junction bases not matched to a gene: 6. The CDR3 DNA is TGTGCCAGCAGCCCCCAGGACAGGGTTAATTCACCCCTCCACTTT. Amino acids: CASSPQDRVNSPLHF.

The chain uses TRBV13 and TRBJ2-2; the D is unclear. V lost 5 bases, J lost 4 bases, and 8 bases lay in between. Germline V lookup: CDR1 PRHDT, CDR2 FYEKMQ (reference sequence). This CDR3 is built from 13 residues. The DNA for the CDR3 is TGTGCCAGCAGCGAGAGCGTCACCGGGGAGCTGTTTTTT. This codes for CASSESVTGELFF.

The CDR3 region is CASSYSDRASSNEQFF. In DNA, the CDR3 is TGTGCCAGCAGTTACTCTGACAGGGCGAGCTCCAATGAGCAGTTCTTC. V is TRBV6-5 and J is TRBJ2-1, with 7 bases that match TRBD1. Germline V CDR1 and CDR2: MNHEY, SVGAGI. The CDR3 extends over 16 amino acids. V was clipped by 0 bases and J by 6 bases; unmatched bases: 8.

This clone has a single count. This sequence joins TRBV27 and TRBJ2-7; tentative D call: TRBD2 (6 bases). Germline CDR1 and CDR2: MNHEY and SMNVEV (reference sequence). The CDR3 totals 15 residues. The V end lost 3 bases, the J end lost 3 bases, and 15 bases lay between the germline ends. The CDR3 nucleotides read TGTGCCAGCAGTTTCTGGGGACGGGAGAGCTACGAGCAGTACTTC. It is translated as CASSFWGRESYEQYF.

The gene calls are TRBV5-1 and TRBJ1-1; perhaps TRBD1 as D (6 bases). V gave up 4 bases and J gave up 0 bases, with 10 bases separating them. This CDR3 contains 14 residues. Per germline, CDR1 SGHRS and CDR2 YFSETQ. CDR3 sequence: CASSVQGLNTEAFF. The CDR3 DNA sequence: TGCGCCAGCAGCGTACAGGGCCTGAACACTGAAGCTTTCTTT.

This clone showed up just a few times. The chain is built from TRBV29-1 and TRBJ1-2; D is unclear. The CDR3 covers 12 residues. Germline CDR1 reads SQVTM; CDR2 reads ANQGSEA. Trimming took 4 bases from V and 4 from J, leaving 10 bases between them. CDR3 DNA: TGCAGCGTTGGTCAGGATGGCTATGGCTACACCTTC. It codes for CSVGQDGYGYTF.

The chain carries TRBV30 and TRBJ2-1; 16 bases align to TRBD2. With V trimmed by 0 bases and J by 4 bases, 3 bases remained unmatched. The CDR3 length is 17 residues. From germline, CDR1 is GTSNPN and CDR2 SVGIG (reference sequence). The CDR3 nucleotides read TGTGCCTGGAGTGTGGGGACTAGCGGGGGGGCTTACAATGAGCAGTTCTTC. Its protein is CAWSVGTSGGAYNEQFF.

This chain connects TRBV12-5 to TRBJ1-1, with 9 nucleotides matching TRBD1. The V segment lost 5 bases and the J segment 0 bases; nucleotides outside the gene matches: 4. Looked up from germline, CDR1 is LGHNT and CDR2 is FRNRAP. The CDR3 totals 15 residues. CDR3 protein: CASGAGQGMNTEAFF. CDR3 nucleotide sequence: TGTGCTAGTGGTGCCGGACAGGGGATGAACACTGAAGCTTTCTTT.

This clone appeared a few times. The chain links TRBV7-9 to TRBJ1-6; unclear D gene. This CDR3 comprises 15 residues. CDR1 SEHNR and CDR2 FQNEAQ come from the germline V gene (reference sequence). The V end lost 4 bases, the J end lost 7 bases, and 14 bases lay between the germline ends. The CDR3: CASSSYRVQNSPLHF. The CDR3 DNA follows: TGTGCCAGCAGCTCGTACCGGGTCCAAAATTCACCCCTCCACTTT.

The V and J genes are TRBV11-2 and TRBJ1-2, with TRBD1 matching over 7 bases. Looked up from germline, CDR1 is SGHAT and CDR2 is FQNNGV. The CDR3 is made up of 12 amino acids. V was clipped by 5 bases and J by 8 bases; unmatched bases: 5. The CDR3 nucleotides read TGTGCCAGCAGCACACAGGGGTACGGCTACACCTTC. Translated: CASSTQGYGYTF.

This clone occurred a few times. The rearrangement links TRBV19 to TRBJ2-7, with D possibly matching TRBD2 (7 bases). Trimming removed 3 bases at V and 2 bases at J, with 8 bases between. This CDR3 has 13 residues. CDR1 is LNHDA and CDR2 is SQIVND in the germline V gene (reference sequence). CDR3 in DNA: TGTGCCAGTAGTATGCGGGGGCCCTACGAGCAGTACTTC. This gives the protein CASSMRGPYEQYF.

Concerning this clone itself: The junction differs from germline at one of its ends, possibly a read error. V and J are TRBV27 and TRBJ1-2; the D gene is possibly TRBD1 (5 bases). Germline V gives CDR1 MNHEY, CDR2 SMNVEV (reference sequence). This CDR3 is built from 17 residues. CDR3 region: CVSSLLGLGEAHYDYTF. CDR3 bases: TGTGTCAGCAGTTTATTAGGATTGGGGGAGGCTCACTATGACTACACCTTC.